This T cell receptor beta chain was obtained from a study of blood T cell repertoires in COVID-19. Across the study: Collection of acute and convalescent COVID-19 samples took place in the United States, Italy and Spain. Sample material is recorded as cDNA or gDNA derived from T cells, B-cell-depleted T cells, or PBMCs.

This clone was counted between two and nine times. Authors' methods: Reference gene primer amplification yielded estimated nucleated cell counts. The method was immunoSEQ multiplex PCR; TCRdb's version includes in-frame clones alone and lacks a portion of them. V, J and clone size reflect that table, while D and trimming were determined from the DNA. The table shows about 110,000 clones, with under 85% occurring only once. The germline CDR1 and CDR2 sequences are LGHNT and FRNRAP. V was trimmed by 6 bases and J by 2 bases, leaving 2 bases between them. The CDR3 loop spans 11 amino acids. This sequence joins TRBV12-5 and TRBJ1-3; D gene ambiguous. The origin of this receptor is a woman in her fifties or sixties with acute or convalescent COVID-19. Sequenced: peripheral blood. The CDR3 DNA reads TGTGCTAGTGGCACTGGAAACACCATATATTTT. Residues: CASGTGNTIYF.